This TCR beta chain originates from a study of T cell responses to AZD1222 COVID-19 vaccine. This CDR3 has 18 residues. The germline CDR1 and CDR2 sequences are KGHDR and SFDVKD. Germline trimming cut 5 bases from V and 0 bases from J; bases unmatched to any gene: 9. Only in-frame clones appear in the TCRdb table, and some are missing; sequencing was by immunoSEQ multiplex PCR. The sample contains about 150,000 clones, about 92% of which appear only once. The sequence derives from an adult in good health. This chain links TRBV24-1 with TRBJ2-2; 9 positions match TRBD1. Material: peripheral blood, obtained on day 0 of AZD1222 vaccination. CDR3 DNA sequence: TGTGCCACCAGTGCCGGGACAGGGAAAGTTTCGAACACCGGGGAGCTGTTTTTT. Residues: CATSAGTGKVSNTGELFF.